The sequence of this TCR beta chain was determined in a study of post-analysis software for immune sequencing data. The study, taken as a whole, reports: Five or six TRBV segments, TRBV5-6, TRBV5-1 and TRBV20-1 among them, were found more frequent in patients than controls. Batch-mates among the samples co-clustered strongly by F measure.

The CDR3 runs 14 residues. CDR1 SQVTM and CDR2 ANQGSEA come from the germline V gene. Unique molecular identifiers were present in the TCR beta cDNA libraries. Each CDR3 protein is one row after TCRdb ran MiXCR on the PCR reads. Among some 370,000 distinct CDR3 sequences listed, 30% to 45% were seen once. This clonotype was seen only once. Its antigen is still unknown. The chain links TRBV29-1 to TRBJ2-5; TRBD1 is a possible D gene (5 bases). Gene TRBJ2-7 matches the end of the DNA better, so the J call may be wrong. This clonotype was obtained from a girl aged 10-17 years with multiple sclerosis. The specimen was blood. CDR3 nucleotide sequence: TGCAGCGTGTTCGGCAGGGAATTCTCCTACGAGCAGTACTTC. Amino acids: CSVFGREFSYEQYF.